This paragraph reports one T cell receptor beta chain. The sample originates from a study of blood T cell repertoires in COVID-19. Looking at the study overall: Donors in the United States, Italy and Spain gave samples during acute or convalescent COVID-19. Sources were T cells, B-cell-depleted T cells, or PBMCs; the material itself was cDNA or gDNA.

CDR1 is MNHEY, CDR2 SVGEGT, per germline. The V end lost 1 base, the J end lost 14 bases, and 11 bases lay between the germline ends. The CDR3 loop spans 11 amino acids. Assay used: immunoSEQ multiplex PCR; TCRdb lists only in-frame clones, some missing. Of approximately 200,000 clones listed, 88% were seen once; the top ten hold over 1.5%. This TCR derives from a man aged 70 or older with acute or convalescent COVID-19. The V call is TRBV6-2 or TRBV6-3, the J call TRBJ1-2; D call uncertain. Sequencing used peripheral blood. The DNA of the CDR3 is TGTGCCAGCAGTTACTATGACTTGCCTACCTTC. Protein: CASSYYDLPTF.